This TCR beta chain was found in a study of blood T cell repertoires in COVID-19. Study context: There were acute and convalescent COVID-19 samples, and they came from the United States, Italy and Spain. T cells, B-cell-depleted T cells, or PBMCs supplied cDNA or gDNA.

How the authors handled the data: Quantification of nucleated cells was approximated via reference gene primer amplification. The data were produced by immunoSEQ multiplex PCR, yet TCRdb's version contains in-frame clones alone and is incomplete. The D gene and trimming were derived from the DNA, and the V and J assignments and clone size from that table. Of some 41,000 clones listed, 70% to 90% are singletons. The CDR3 extends over 14 amino acids. Between the trimmed V and J ends, which lost 5 bases and 0 bases, there was a span of 10 bases. Looked up from germline, CDR1 is MNHEY and CDR2 is SVGAGI. Remarks on this clone: This specimen includes other DNA sequences encoding the same CDR3.

The sequence came from a man aged 55 to 70 with active COVID-19. Sequenced: peripheral blood. The chain carries TRBV6-5 and TRBJ2-5; weak D call: TRBD2 (7 bases). This CDR3 reads CASSRGGYQETQYF. CDR3 nucleotide sequence: TGTGCCAGCAGTAGGGGGGGTTACCAAGAGACCCAGTACTTC.